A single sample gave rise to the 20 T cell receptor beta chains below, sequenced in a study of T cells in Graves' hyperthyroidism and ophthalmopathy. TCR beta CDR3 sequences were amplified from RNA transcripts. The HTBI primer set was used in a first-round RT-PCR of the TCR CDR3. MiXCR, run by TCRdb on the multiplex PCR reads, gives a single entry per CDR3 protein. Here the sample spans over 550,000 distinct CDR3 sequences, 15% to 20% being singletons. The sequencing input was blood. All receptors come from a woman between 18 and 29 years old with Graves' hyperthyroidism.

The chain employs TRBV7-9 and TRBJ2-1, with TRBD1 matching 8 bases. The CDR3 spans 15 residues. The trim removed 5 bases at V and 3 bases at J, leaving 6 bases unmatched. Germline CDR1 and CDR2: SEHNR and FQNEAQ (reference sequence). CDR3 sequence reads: CASSPGDRSYNEQFF. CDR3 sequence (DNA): TGTGCCAGCAGCCCCGGGGACAGGAGCTACAATGAGCAGTTCTTC.

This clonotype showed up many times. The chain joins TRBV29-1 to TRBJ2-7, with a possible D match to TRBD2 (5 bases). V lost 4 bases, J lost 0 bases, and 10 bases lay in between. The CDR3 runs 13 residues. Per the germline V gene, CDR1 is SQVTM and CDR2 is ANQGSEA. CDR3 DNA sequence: TGCAGCGTTGGCCCCCGGGGCTCCTACGAGCAGTACTTC. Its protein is CSVGPRGSYEQYF.

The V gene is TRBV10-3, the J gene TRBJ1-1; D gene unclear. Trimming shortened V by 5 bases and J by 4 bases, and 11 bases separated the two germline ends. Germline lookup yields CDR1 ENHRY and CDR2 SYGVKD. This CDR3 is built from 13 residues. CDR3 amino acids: CAISLSEGTEAFF. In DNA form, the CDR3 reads TGTGCCATCAGTTTATCGGAGGGCACTGAAGCTTTCTTT.

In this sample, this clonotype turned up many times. The CDR3 reads CASSSRAFGDTQYF. The CDR3, as DNA: TGTGCCAGCAGCTCTCGGGCCTTCGGAGATACGCAGTATTTT. V gene TRBV11-3 combines with J gene TRBJ2-3; D is unclear. The germline CDR1 and CDR2 sequences are SGHNT and YENEEA. Trimming cost V 4 bases and J 5 bases, with 13 bases left between them. This CDR3 contains 14 residues.

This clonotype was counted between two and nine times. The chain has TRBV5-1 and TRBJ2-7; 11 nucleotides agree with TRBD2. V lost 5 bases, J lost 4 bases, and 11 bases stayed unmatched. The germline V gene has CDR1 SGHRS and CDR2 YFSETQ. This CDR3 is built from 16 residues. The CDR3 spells CASRGGTSGHLYEQYF. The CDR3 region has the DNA TGCGCCAGCAGGGGAGGGACTAGCGGCCACCTATACGAGCAGTACTTC.

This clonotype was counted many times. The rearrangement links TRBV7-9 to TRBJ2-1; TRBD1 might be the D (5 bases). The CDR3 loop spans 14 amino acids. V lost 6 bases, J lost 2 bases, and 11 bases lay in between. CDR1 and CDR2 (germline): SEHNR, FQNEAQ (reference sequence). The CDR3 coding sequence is TGTGCCAGCAGTTATGAAGGGGCCTACAATGAGCAGTTCTTC. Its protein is CASSYEGAYNEQFF.

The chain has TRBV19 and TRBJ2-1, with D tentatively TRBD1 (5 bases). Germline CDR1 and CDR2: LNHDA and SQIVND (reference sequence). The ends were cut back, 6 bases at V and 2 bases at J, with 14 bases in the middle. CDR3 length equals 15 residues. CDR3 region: CASRRRDSTYNEQFF. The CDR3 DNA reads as TGTGCCAGTAGACGGCGTGACAGTACCTACAATGAGCAGTTCTTC. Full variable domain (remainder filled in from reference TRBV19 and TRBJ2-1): DGGITQSPKYLFRKEGQNVTLSCEQNLNHDAMYWYRQDPGQGLRLIYYSQIVNDFQKGDIAEGYSVSREKKESFPLTVTSAQKNPTAFYLCASRRRDSTYNEQFFGPGTRLTVL.

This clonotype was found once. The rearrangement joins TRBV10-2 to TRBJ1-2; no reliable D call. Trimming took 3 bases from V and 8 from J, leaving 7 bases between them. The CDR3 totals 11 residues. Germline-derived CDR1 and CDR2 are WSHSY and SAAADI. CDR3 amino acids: CASSDSGGYTF. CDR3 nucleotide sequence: TGCGCCAGCAGTGACTCGGGCGGCTACACCTTC.

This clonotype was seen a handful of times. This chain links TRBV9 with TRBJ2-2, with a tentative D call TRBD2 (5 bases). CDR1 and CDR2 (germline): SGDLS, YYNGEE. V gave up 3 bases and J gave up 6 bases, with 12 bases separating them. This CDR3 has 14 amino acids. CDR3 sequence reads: CASSATILAGELFF. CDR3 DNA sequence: TGTGCCAGCAGCGCGACTATCCTCGCCGGGGAGCTGTTTTTT.

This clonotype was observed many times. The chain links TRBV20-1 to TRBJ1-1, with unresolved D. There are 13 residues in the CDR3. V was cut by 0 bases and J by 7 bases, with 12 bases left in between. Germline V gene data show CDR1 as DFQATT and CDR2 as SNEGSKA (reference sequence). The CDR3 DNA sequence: TGCAGTGCTAGAGATCTGGAGCGAGATGAAGCTTTCTTT. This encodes CSARDLERDEAFF.

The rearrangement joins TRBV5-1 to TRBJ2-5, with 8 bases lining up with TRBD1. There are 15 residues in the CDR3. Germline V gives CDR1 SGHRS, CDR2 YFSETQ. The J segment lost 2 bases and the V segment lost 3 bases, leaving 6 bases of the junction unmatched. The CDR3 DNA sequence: TGCGCCAGCAGCTCCGACAGGGGAGGACAAGAGACCCAGTACTTC. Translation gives CASSSDRGGQETQYF.

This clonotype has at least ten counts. The chain's CDR3 is CAWNPGQQETQYF. In DNA, the CDR3 is TGTGCCTGGAACCCAGGACAGCAAGAGACCCAGTACTTC. This chain links TRBV30 with TRBJ2-5, with D perhaps matching TRBD1 (6 bases). The CDR3 is 13 amino acids. V was clipped by 4 bases and J by 2 bases, with 11 bases between them. Germline lookup yields CDR1 GTSNPN and CDR2 SVGIG (reference sequence).

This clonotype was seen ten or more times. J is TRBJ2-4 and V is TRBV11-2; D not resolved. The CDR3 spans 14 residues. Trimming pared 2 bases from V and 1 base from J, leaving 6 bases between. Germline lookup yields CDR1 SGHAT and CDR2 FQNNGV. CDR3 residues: CASSLNSAKNIQYF. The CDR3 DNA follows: TGTGCCAGCAGCTTAAACTCGGCCAAAAACATTCAGTACTTC.

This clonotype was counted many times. DNA for the CDR3: TGTGCCAGCAGCTTAGTCCGGGGTGAAGCTTTCTTT. Amino acids: CASSLVRGEAFF. The chain links TRBV11-2 to TRBJ1-1; D is ambiguous. The CDR3 runs 12 residues. V dropped 1 base and J dropped 7 bases, with 7 bases sitting between them. The V gene's germline CDR1 is SGHAT and CDR2 FQNNGV.

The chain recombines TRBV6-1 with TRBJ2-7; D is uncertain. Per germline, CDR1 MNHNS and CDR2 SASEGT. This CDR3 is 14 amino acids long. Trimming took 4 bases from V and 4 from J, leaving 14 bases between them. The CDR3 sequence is CASSGVLLSYEQYF. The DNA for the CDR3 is TGTGCCAGCAGTGGAGTATTACTCTCTTACGAGCAGTACTTC.

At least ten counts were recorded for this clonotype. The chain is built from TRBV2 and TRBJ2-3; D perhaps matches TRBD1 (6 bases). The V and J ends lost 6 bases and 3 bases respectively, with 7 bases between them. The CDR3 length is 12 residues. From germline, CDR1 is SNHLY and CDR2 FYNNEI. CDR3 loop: CASRGGTDTQYF. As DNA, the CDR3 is TGTGCCAGCAGAGGGGGAACAGATACGCAGTATTTT.

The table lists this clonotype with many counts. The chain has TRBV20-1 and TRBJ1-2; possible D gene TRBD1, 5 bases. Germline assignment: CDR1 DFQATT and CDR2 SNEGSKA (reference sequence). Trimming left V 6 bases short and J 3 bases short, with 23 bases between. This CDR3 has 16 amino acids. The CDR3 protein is CSAAEEKGSTDYGYTF. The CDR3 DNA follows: TGCAGTGCAGCCGAAGAGAAGGGGAGCACTGACTATGGCTACACCTTC.

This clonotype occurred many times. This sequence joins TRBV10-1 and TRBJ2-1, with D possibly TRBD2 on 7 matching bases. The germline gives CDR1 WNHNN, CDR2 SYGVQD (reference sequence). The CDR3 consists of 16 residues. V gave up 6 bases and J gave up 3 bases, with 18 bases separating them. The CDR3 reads CASSGKTGGFYNEQFF. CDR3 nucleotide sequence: TGCGCCAGCAGCGGAAAAACGGGGGGCTTCTACAATGAGCAGTTCTTC.

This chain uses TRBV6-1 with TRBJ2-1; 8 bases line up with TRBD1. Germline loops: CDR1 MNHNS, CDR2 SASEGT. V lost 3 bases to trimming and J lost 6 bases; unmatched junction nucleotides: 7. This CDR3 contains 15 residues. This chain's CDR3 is CASSDPGQAVNEQFF. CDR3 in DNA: TGTGCCAGCAGTGACCCGGGACAGGCCGTCAATGAGCAGTTCTTC.

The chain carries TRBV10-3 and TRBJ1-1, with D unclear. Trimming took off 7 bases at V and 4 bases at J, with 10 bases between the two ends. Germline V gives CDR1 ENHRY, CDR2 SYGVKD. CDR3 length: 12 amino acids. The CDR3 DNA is TGTGCCATCACCCCGCTAGTCACTGAAGCTTTCTTT. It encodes CAITPLVTEAFF.